This T cell receptor beta chain was identified during a study of blood T cell repertoires in COVID-19. Study-level information: The cDNA or gDNA used as material had been derived from T cells, B-cell-depleted T cells, or PBMCs.

Germline trimming cut 5 bases from V and 3 bases from J; bases unmatched to any gene: 4. This CDR3 contains 14 residues. From germline, CDR1 is SGHDT and CDR2 YYEEEE. Per the original methods: How many nucleated cells were present was estimated from reference gene primer amplification. The protocol was immunoSEQ multiplex PCR, while the TCRdb copy is restricted to in-frame clones and leaves out a portion. V, J and clone size were drawn from that table, and D and trimming were deduced from the DNA. The table shows 300,000 to 400,000 clones, with roughly 85% occurring only once. Clinical history as reported by participants underpinned cohort assignment.

The receptor comes from a woman in her twenties or thirties who had been exposed to COVID-19. Material: PBMCs or T cells enriched from blood (not recorded which). The chain carries TRBV5-6 and TRBJ2-2, with 7 bases lining up with TRBD1. CDR3: CASSWDSYTGELFF. In DNA, the CDR3 is TGTGCCAGCAGTTGGGACAGTTACACCGGGGAGCTGTTTTTT.